Here is one T cell receptor (beta chain) with its context. The antigen is undetermined. Some clones are missing from TCRdb's copy, which holds only in-frame ones; the method was immunoSEQ multiplex PCR. Of 65,000 to 90,000 clones in the sample, approximately 90% are singletons; the top ten hold 2.2%. The data stem from a study of lymphopenia after photon versus proton radiotherapy. Study-level results: After the lymphocyte nadir, photon-treated repertoires showed oligoclonal expansion, especially of CD8+ Temra cells. Under photons, naive T cells and diversity fell while effector/memory populations rose. Post-nadir TCR diversity decline inversely tracked overall survival among those who died.

V was pared by 8 bases and J by 3 bases, with 15 bases between. Germline V gene data show CDR1 as SNHLY and CDR2 as FYNNEI. The CDR3 spans 14 residues. The receptor was isolated from a middle-aged woman with cholangiocarcinoma. The genes are TRBV2 and TRBJ2-3, with D hard to call. The sample here was peripheral blood, taken from a patient treated with photon-based radiotherapy. This CDR3 reads CASLRDLSTDTQYF. DNA of the CDR3: TGTGCCAGCCTTCGAGATTTATCTACAGATACGCAGTATTTT.